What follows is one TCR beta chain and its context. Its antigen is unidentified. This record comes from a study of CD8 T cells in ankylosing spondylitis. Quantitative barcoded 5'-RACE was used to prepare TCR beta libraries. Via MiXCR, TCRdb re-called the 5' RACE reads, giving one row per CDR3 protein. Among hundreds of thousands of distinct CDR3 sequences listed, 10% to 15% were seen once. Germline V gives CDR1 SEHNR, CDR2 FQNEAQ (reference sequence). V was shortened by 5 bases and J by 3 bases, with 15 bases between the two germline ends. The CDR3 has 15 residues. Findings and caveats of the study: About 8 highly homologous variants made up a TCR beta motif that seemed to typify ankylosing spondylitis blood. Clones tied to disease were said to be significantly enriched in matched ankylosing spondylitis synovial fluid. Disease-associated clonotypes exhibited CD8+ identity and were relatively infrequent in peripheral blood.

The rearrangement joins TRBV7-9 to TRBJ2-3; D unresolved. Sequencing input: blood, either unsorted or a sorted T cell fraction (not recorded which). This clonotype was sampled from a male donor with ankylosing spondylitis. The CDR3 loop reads CASSDGPGSTDTQYF. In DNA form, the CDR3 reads TGTGCCAGCAGCGATGGTCCTGGGTCTACAGATACGCAGTATTTT.